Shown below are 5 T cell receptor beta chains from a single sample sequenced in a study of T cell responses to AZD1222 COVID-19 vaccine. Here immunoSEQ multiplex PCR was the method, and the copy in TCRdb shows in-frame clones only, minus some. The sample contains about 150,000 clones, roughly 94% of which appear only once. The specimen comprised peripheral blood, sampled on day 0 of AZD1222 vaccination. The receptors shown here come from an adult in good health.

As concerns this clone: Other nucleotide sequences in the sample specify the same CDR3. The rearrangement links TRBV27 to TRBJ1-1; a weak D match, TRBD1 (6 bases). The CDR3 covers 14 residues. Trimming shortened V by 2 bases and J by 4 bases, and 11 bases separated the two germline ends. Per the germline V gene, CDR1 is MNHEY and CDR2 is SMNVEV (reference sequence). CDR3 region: CASSLRQGFTEAFF. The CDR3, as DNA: TGTGCCAGCAGTTTAAGGCAGGGGTTCACTGAAGCTTTCTTT.

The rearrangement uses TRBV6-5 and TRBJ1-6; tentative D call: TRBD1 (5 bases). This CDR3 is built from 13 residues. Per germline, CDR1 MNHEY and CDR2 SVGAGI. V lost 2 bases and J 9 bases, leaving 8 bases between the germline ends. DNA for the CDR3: TGTGCCAGCAGTTACCGGGACGGTTCACCCCTCCACTTT. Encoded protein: CASSYRDGSPLHF.

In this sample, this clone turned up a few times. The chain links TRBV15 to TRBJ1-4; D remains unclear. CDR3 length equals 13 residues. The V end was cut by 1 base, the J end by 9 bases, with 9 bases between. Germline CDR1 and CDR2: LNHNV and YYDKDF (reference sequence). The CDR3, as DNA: TGTGCCACCAGCAGAGGGCTTGGGAAAAAACTGTTTTTT. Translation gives CATSRGLGKKLFF. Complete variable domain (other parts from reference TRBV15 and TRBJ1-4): DAMVIQNPRYQVTQFGKPVTLSCSQTLNHNVMYWYQQKSSQAPKLLFHYYDKDFNNEADTPDNFQSRRPNTSFCFLDIRSPGLGDTAMYLCATSRGLGKKLFFGSGTQLSVL.

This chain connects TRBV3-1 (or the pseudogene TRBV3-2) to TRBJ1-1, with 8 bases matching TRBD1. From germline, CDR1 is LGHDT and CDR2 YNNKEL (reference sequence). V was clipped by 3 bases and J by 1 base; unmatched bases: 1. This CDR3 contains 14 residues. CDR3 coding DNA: TGTGCCAGCAGCCAGGGGACAGGGAACACTGAAGCTTTCTTT. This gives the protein CASSQGTGNTEAFF.

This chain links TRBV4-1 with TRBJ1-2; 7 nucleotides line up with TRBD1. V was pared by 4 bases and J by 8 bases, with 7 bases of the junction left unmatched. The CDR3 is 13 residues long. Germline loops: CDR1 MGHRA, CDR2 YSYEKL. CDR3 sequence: CASSLERQGGYTF. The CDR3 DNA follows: TGCGCCAGCAGCCTAGAACGACAGGGAGGCTACACCTTC.